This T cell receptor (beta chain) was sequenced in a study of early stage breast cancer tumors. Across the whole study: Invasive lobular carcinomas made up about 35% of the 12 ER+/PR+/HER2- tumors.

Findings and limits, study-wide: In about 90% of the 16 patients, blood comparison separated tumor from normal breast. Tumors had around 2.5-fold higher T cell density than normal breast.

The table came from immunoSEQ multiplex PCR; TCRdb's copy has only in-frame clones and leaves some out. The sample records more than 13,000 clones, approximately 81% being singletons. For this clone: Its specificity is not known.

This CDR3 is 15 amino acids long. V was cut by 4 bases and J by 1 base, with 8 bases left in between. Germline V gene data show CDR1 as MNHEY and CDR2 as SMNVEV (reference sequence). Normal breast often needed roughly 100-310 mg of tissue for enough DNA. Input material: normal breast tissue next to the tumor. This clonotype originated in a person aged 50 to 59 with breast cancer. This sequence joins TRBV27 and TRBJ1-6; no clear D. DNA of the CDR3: TGTGCCAGCAGTTCGCCCGGTTCCTATAATTCACCCCTCCACTTT. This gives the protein CASSSPGSYNSPLHF.